Listed below are T cell receptor beta chains from one sample, sequenced in a study of CD8+ T cells in alopecia areata. Produced via immunoSEQ multiplex PCR; TCRdb's table is partial and in-frame only. The sample records some 51,000 clones, 95% to 97% being singletons. The material was CD8+ T cells sorted from blood, obtained at week 0. These receptors were taken from a human donor with alopecia areata. Both conserved end residues are part of each CDR3. The D gene is left open where the match is weak. For some rows the clone size is stated as once, few or many, or as a class when expanded; others skip it.

size	J	D	V	CDR3	DNA
.	TRBJ2-1	TRBD2	TRBV5-4	CASSLASGGASEQFF	TGTGCCAGCAGCTTAGCTAGCGGGGGGGCCAGTGAGCAGTTCTTC
.	TRBJ2-6	.	TRBV12-5	CASGFWPSGANVLTF	TGTGCTAGTGGTTTCTGGCCCTCTGGGGCCAACGTCCTGACTTTC
.	TRBJ2-5	.	TRBV5-6	CASSFGETQYF	TGTGCCAGCAGCTTTGGAGAGACCCAGTACTTC
.	TRBJ2-5	.	TRBV4-1	CASRDSRETQYF	TGCGCCAGCCGGGACTCTCGAGAGACCCAGTACTTC
.	TRBJ1-3	.	TRBV7-2	CASSQIQNSGNTIYF	TGTGCCAGCAGCCAGATTCAGAACTCTGGAAACACCATATATTTT
.	TRBJ2-7	TRBD1	TRBV7-2	CASSFGQGVYEQYF	TGTGCCAGCAGCTTTGGACAGGGGGTCTACGAGCAGTACTTC
.	TRBJ1-6	TRBD1	TRBV7-9	CASSFDRAHSPLHF	TGTGCCAGCAGCTTCGACAGGGCCCATTCACCCCTCCACTTT
.	TRBJ1-1	TRBD1	TRBV29-1	CSVVFRDRGGPEAFF	TGCAGCGTTGTATTCCGGGACAGGGGAGGGCCTGAAGCTTTCTTT
.	TRBJ2-7	.	TRBV28	CASTHMAQGYDYEQYF	TGTGCCAGCACCCACATGGCACAGGGTTACGATTACGAGCAGTACTTC
.	TRBJ1-1	TRBD1	TRBV27	CASSLGQGRTEAFF	TGTGCCAGCAGTTTGGGACAGGGAAGGACTGAAGCTTTCTTT
.	TRBJ2-7	.	TRBV4-1	CASSQGFRGGYEQYF	TGCGCCAGCAGCCAAGGCTTTAGAGGTGGCTACGAGCAGTACTTC
.	TRBJ1-5	.	TRBV29-1	CSVEVGTGPQHF	TGCAGCGTTGAAGTTGGGACGGGGCCCCAGCATTTT
.	TRBJ2-1	.	TRBV29-1	CSVCGNGYNEQFF	TGCAGCGTTTGCGGGAATGGTTACAATGAGCAGTTCTTC
.	TRBJ2-3	TRBD1	TRBV30	CAWQGVGDTQYF	TGTGCCTGGCAGGGGGTAGGGGATACGCAGTATTTT
.	TRBJ2-7	.	TRBV4-3	CASSQDLSAGIPPDEQYF	TGCGCCAGCAGCCAAGATCTTAGCGCGGGCATCCCCCCCGACGAGCAGTACTTC
.	TRBJ1-1	.	TRBV6-5	CASSQDTEAFF	TGTGCCAGCAGCCAGGACACTGAAGCTTTCTTT
.	TRBJ2-7	.	TRBV21-1	CASSKGGRKHTEQYF	TGTGCCAGCAGCAAAGGTGGCAGGAAACACACCGAGCAGTACTTC
once	TRBJ2-3	TRBD2	TRBV14	CASSQHRLAGVLTDTQYF	TGTGCCAGCAGCCAACATAGACTAGCGGGGGTCCTCACAGATACGCAGTATTTT
few	TRBJ2-3	.	TRBV6-1	CASSESPGPHTDTQYF	TGTGCCAGCAGTGAAAGCCCGGGACCGCACACAGATACGCAGTATTTT
.	TRBJ2-7	.	TRBV6-5	CASSDEAGSYEQYF	TGTGCCAGCAGTGATGAGGCGGGCTCCTACGAGCAGTACTTC
.	TRBJ2-7	TRBD1	TRBV9	CASSVGTVSYEQYF	TGTGCCAGCAGCGTCGGGACAGTATCTTACGAGCAGTACTTC
.	TRBJ2-7	TRBD2	TRBV5-6	CASSKRGGYYEQYF	TGTGCCAGCAGCAAGCGGGGGGGATACTACGAGCAGTACTTC
.	TRBJ1-2	.	TRBV7-9	CASSSRDIYGYTF	TGTGCCAGCAGCTCTAGGGACATTTATGGCTACACCTTC
.	TRBJ2-3	TRBD2	TRBV14	CASSPRGGGAKDTQYF	TGTGCCAGCAGCCCCCGGGGCGGGGGGGCGAAAGATACGCAGTATTTT
.	TRBJ2-4	.	TRBV15	CATSRDRRGLAKNIQYF	TGTGCCACCAGCAGAGATAGAAGAGGACTAGCCAAAAACATTCAGTACTTC
.	TRBJ2-7	.	TRBV27	CASSLGTGTEQYF	TGTGCCAGCAGTTTAGGGACTGGTACCGAGCAGTACTTC
once	TRBJ1-4	.	TRBV7-9	CASNSRQGGEKLFF	TGTGCCAGCAACTCAAGGCAGGGCGGCGAAAAACTGTTTTTT
.	TRBJ2-7	TRBD2	TRBV7-2	CASSLGPGGSSYEQYF	TGTGCCAGCAGCTTGGGGCCGGGAGGGAGCTCCTACGAGCAGTACTTC
.	TRBJ2-1	TRBD2	TRBV5-1	CASSSRTSSDWNNEQFF	TGCGCCAGCAGCTCCCGGACTAGCTCTGATTGGAACAATGAGCAGTTCTTC
.	TRBJ2-3	.	TRBV4-2	CASSQESTDTQYF	TGTGCCAGCAGCCAAGAAAGCACAGATACGCAGTATTTT
.	TRBJ2-5	TRBD1	TRBV5-1	CASSLDLGQELEQYF	TGCGCCAGCAGCTTGGACTTGGGACAGGAGTTGGAGCAGTACTTC
.	TRBJ2-7	TRBD2	TRBV15	CATSRGAGAYEQYF	TGTGCCACCAGCAGAGGGGCGGGGGCCTACGAGCAGTACTTC
.	TRBJ2-3	.	TRBV7-2	CASSLAGTDTDTQYF	TGTGCCAGCAGCTTAGCAGGGACTGATACAGATACGCAGTATTTT
.	TRBJ1-2	.	TRBV2	CASSEAAGYGYTF	TGTGCCAGCAGTGAAGCGGCAGGCTATGGCTACACCTTC
.	TRBJ2-3	TRBD2	TRBV7-8	CASSLAGLVPDTQYF	TGTGCCAGCAGCTTAGCGGGACTAGTCCCAGATACGCAGTATTTT
once	TRBJ2-1	.	TRBV7-2	CASSLTLQSSYNEQFF	TGTGCCAGCAGCTTAACTCTTCAGAGCTCCTACAATGAGCAGTTCTTC
.	TRBJ2-3	.	TRBV29-1	CSVEDRGTDTQYF	TGCAGCGTTGAAGATCGGGGCACAGATACGCAGTATTTT
once	TRBJ2-5	TRBD1	TRBV6-5	CASSYETGGRETQYF	TGTGCCAGCAGTTACGAGACAGGGGGCAGAGAGACCCAGTACTTC
.	TRBJ2-1	.	TRBV7-3	CASSTGTDYNEQFF	TGTGCCAGCAGCACAGGGACGGACTACAATGAGCAGTTCTTC
.	TRBJ2-3	TRBD1	TRBV6-5	CATAPGQGYTDTQYF	TGTGCCACCGCCCCGGGACAGGGCTACACAGATACGCAGTATTTT
.	TRBJ2-7	.	TRBV6-5	CATGGTYEQYF	TGTGCCACCGGGGGCACCTACGAGCAGTACTTC
.	TRBJ2-7	.	TRBV28	CASSPDRYEQYF	TGTGCCAGCAGTCCCGACAGGTACGAGCAGTACTTC
once	TRBJ2-3	.	TRBV6-5	CASSYPVDTQYF	TGTGCCAGCAGTTATCCGGTAGATACGCAGTATTTT
.	TRBJ2-7	TRBD1	TRBV4-1	CASSQHPGQGAYEQYF	TGCGCCAGCAGCCAGCACCCGGGACAGGGCGCCTACGAGCAGTACTTC
.	TRBJ2-3	.	TRBV4-3	CASSQDLGGPLADTQYF	TGCGCCAGCAGCCAAGATCTCGGGGGGCCTTTGGCAGATACGCAGTATTTT
.	TRBJ2-3	TRBD2	TRBV7-9	CASRPGLAVTTPTDTQYF	TGTGCCAGCAGGCCAGGACTAGCGGTTACTACACCCACAGATACGCAGTATTTT
.	TRBJ2-7	.	TRBV4-3	CASSQEIAVSYEQYF	TGCGCCAGCAGCCAAGAGATAGCAGTCTCCTACGAGCAGTACTTC
.	TRBJ2-5	.	TRBV7-9	CASSLGGQETQYF	TGTGCCAGCAGCTTAGGAGGGCAAGAGACCCAGTACTTC
once	TRBJ1-1	TRBD1	TRBV4-3	CASSQGPGQRNTEAFF	TGCGCCAGCAGCCAAGGACCGGGACAGCGGAACACTGAAGCTTTCTTT
.	TRBJ2-3	TRBD2	TRBV30	CASTTSGGYTDTQYF	TGTGCCTCTACGACTAGCGGGGGTTACACAGATACGCAGTATTTT
.	TRBJ2-1	.	TRBV6-1	CASSEWVSFTGEQFF	TGTGCCAGCAGTGAATGGGTGTCTTTCACCGGGGAGCAGTTCTTC
few	TRBJ2-1	TRBD2	TRBV27	CASRASGYSSGNEQFF	TGTGCCAGCAGGGCTAGCGGGTATAGTTCGGGCAATGAGCAGTTCTTC